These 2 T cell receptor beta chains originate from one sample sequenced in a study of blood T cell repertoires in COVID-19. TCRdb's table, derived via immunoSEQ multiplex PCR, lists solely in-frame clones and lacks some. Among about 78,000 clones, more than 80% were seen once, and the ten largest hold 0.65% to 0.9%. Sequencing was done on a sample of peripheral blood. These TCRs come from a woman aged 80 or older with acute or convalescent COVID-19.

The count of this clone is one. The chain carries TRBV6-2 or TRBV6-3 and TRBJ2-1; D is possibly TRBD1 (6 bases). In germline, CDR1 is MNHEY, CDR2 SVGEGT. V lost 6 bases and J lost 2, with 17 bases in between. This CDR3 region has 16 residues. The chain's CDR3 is CASSPGRTATYNEQFF. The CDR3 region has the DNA TGTGCCAGCAGCCCTGGACGGACAGCAACCTACAATGAGCAGTTCTTC.

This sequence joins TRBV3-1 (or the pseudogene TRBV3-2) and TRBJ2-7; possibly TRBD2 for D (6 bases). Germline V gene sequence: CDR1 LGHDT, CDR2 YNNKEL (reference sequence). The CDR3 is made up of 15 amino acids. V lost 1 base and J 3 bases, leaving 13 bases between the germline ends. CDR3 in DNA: TGTGCCAGCAGCCAAGTATTTAGGGACTTCTACGAGCAGTACTTC. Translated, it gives CASSQVFRDFYEQYF.